A selection of T cell receptor beta chains follows, all from one sample in a study of blood T cell repertoires in COVID-19. Some clones are missing from TCRdb's copy, which holds only in-frame ones; the method was immunoSEQ multiplex PCR. Of roughly 400,000 clones listed, approximately 88% are singletons. The material sequenced was PBMCs or T cells enriched from blood (not recorded which). All receptors derive from a woman between 40 and 50 years old with acute COVID-19. Both conserved end residues are part of each CDR3. D genes are given only for firm matches. The size field is filled for only some rows; it gives once, few, many or a size class.

D gene: TRBD1; V gene: TRBV18; J gene: TRBJ1-1; clone size: -; CDR3 DNA: TGTGCCAGCTCGACCCCAGGGGGAGCTGAAGCTTTCTTT; CDR3 protein: CASSTPGGAEAFF
D gene: -; V gene: TRBV6-6; J gene: TRBJ1-3; clone size: -; CDR3 DNA: TGTGCCAGCAGTCCTCAGGGGCCCGGAAACACCATATATTTT; CDR3 protein: CASSPQGPGNTIYF
D gene: TRBD1; V gene: TRBV19; J gene: TRBJ1-1; clone size: once; CDR3 DNA: TGTGCCAGTACCAGGGACAGGGGGGATACTGAAGCTTTCTTT; CDR3 protein: CASTRDRGDTEAFF
D gene: TRBD1; V gene: TRBV27; J gene: TRBJ1-2; clone size: -; CDR3 DNA: TGTGCCAGCAGTGCCGTCGGACAGGGCGAATGGGAAGGGGTCTATGGCTACACCTTC; CDR3 protein: CASSAVGQGEWEGVYGYTF
D gene: -; V gene: TRBV4-2; J gene: TRBJ2-2; clone size: -; CDR3 DNA: TGTGCCAGCAGCCAAAGTAACGGGGGGGAGCTGTTTTTT; CDR3 protein: CASSQSNGGELFF
D gene: -; V gene: TRBV6-1; J gene: TRBJ1-1; clone size: -; CDR3 DNA: TGTGCCAGCAGTGATTCCGGAGAATTGAACACTGAAGCTTTCTTT; CDR3 protein: CASSDSGELNTEAFF
D gene: TRBD1; V gene: TRBV7-9; J gene: TRBJ2-1; clone size: -; CDR3 DNA: TGTGCCAGCAGCCAACGGGACAGCTTATACAATGAGCAGTTCTTC; CDR3 protein: CASSQRDSLYNEQFF
D gene: -; V gene: TRBV11-2; J gene: TRBJ2-7; clone size: -; CDR3 DNA: TGTGCCAGCAGCTTACTTCTCTACGAGCAGTACTTC; CDR3 protein: CASSLLLYEQYF
D gene: -; V gene: TRBV19; J gene: TRBJ1-1; clone size: -; CDR3 DNA: TGTGCCAGTAGTATAGGCCAGGGGTGGTCTGAAGCTTTCTTT; CDR3 protein: CASSIGQGWSEAFF
D gene: -; V gene: TRBV6-6; J gene: TRBJ1-5; clone size: -; CDR3 DNA: TGTGCCAGCAGTTACTCGCGGGCAGGTGCCCAGCATTTT; CDR3 protein: CASSYSRAGAQHF
D gene: -; V gene: TRBV24-1; J gene: TRBJ2-1; clone size: -; CDR3 DNA: TGTGCCACCAGGGAGAGCTCCTACAATGAGCAGTTCTTC; CDR3 protein: CATRESSYNEQFF
D gene: -; V gene: TRBV2; J gene: TRBJ1-1; clone size: -; CDR3 DNA: TGTGCCAGCAGTCAACCTCAGGCTAACACTGAAGCTTTCTTT; CDR3 protein: CASSQPQANTEAFF
D gene: -; V gene: TRBV4-1; J gene: TRBJ1-5; clone size: -; CDR3 DNA: TGCGCCAGCAGCCAAGTCCCTGTATTCCTATATAGCAATCAGCCCCAGCATTTT; CDR3 protein: CASSQVPVFLYSNQPQHF
D gene: -; V gene: TRBV7-9; J gene: TRBJ2-1; clone size: -; CDR3 DNA: TGTGCCAGCAGCTTTGACAGCTCCTACAATGAGCAGTTCTTC; CDR3 protein: CASSFDSSYNEQFF